This T cell receptor (beta chain) comes out of a study of T cells expressing NK-cell markers. The germline V gene encodes CDR1 MNHEY and CDR2 SVGEGT. The CDR3 loop spans 18 amino acids. TCRdb re-analyzed the 5' RACE reads; it lists each CDR3 protein once, without DNA. Its listing shows 150,000 or so distinct CDR3 sequences. This sequence joins TRBV6-2 or TRBV6-3 and TRBJ2-1; TCRdb calls TRBD1, which cannot be checked without DNA. The TCR comes from a woman in her forties or fifties in good health. Sequencing input: blood T cells: a sorted CD56 or NKG2C T cell subset, CD4+ or CD8+ T cells, or bulk PBMC T cells (not recorded which). CDR3 sequence reads: CASSYGVLAEQIYNEQFF.